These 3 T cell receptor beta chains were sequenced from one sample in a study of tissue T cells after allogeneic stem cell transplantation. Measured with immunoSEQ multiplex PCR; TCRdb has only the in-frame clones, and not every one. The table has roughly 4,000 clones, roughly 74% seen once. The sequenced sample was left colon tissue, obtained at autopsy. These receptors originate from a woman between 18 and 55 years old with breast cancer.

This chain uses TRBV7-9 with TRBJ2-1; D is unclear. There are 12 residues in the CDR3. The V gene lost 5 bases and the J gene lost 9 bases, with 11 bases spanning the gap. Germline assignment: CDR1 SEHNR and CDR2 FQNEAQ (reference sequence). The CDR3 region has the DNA TGTGCCAGCAGCCCGAGCTCTGCTGAGCAGTTCTTC. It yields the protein CASSPSSAEQFF.

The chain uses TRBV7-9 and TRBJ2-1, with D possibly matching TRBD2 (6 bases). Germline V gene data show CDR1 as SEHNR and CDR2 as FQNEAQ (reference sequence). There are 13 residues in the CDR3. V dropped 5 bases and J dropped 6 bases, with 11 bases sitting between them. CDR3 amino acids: CASSVGGTNEQFF. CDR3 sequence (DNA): TGTGCCAGCAGCGTTGGGGGGACCAATGAGCAGTTCTTC.

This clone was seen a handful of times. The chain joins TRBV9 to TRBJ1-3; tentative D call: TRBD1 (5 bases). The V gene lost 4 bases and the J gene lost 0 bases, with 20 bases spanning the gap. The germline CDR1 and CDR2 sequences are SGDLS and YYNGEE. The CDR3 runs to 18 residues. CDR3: CASSPHFQGFYSGNTIYF. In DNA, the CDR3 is TGTGCCAGCAGCCCACATTTTCAGGGATTCTACTCTGGAAACACCATATATTTT.